Listed here are 5 T cell receptor beta chains from one sample, sequenced in a study of cytomegalovirus exposure and HLA in healthy donors. Primers: 60 Vbeta forward and 13 Jbeta reverse. Using immunoSEQ multiplex PCR, the repertoire was profiled, and TCRdb retains in-frame clones only, with some absent. The sample records 140,000 to 150,000 clones, around 79% being singletons. Sequenced sample: PBMCs. The receptors derive from a male donor in good health and CMV-seronegative.

DNA of the CDR3: TGTGCCAGCAGCCTTGGACTATCCTTAAATGCGGATACGCAGTATTTT. It translates to CASSLGLSLNADTQYF. The chain carries TRBV11-3 and TRBJ2-3, with D perhaps matching TRBD2 (6 bases). Germline V gene data show CDR1 as SGHNT and CDR2 as YENEEA. This CDR3 is built from 16 residues. With 5 bases removed from V and 6 bases from J, the gap between germline ends came to 21 bases.

The J gene is TRBJ2-7, the V gene TRBV15; 8 positions agree with TRBD2. The CDR3 covers 15 residues. V trimming: 4 bases; J trimming: 2 bases; junction bases outside the gene matches: 7. Germline CDR1 and CDR2: LNHNV and YYDKDF (reference sequence). The CDR3 loop is CATSIAREGAYEQYF. DNA for the CDR3: TGTGCCACCAGCATTGCACGGGAGGGGGCCTACGAGCAGTACTTC. Together with reference TRBV15 and TRBJ2-7, the CDR3 gives the full variable domain: DAMVIQNPRYQVTQFGKPVTLSCSQTLNHNVMYWYQQKSSQAPKLLFHYYDKDFNNEADTPDNFQSRRPNTSFCFLDIRSPGLGDTAMYLCATSIAREGAYEQYFGPGTRLTVT.

This sequence joins TRBV7-3 and TRBJ2-3; unclear D gene. This CDR3 has 17 amino acids. V dropped 1 base and J dropped 4 bases, with 18 bases sitting between them. Looked up from germline, CDR1 is SGHTA and CDR2 is FQGTGA. CDR3 residues: CASSLMWVNRVADTQYF. The DNA for the CDR3 is TGTGCCAGCAGCTTAATGTGGGTCAACCGGGTAGCAGATACGCAGTATTTT.

V usage is TRBV27 and J usage is TRBJ2-5; 7 nucleotides agree with TRBD1. The CDR3 totals 16 residues. The germline CDR1 and CDR2 sequences are MNHEY and SMNVEV (reference sequence). The V segment lost 4 bases and the J segment 1 base; nucleotides outside the gene matches: 9. CDR3 nucleotides: TGTGCCAGCAGTTCGTTACAGGGGCTGGGCCAAGAGACCCAGTACTTC. Its translation is CASSSLQGLGQETQYF.

The chain carries TRBV11-2 and TRBJ2-2, with a tentative D call TRBD1 (6 bases). The germline V gene encodes CDR1 SGHAT and CDR2 FQNNGV. Trimming removed 0 bases from V and 1 base from J, with 15 bases in between. The CDR3 contains 18 residues. Here the CDR3 reads CASSLDVWGQGNTGELFF. In DNA form, the CDR3 reads TGTGCCAGCAGCTTAGATGTTTGGGGGCAGGGGAACACCGGGGAGCTGTTTTTT.